This T cell receptor (beta chain) was identified during a study of human T cells and chemical hapten exposure. Study-level findings and limits: Patch test score tracked positively with PT1 expanded TCR counts.

Unique molecular identifiers were attached to individual cDNA molecules during library preparation. In the source study's methods: Sample-level TCR yields exhibited a median of approximately 96,000, with a range of roughly 23,224 to 700,000. TCRdb reprocessed the RACE reads via MiXCR and lists one record per CDR3 protein. V and J calls and clone size were set by TCRdb, not the authors. This table has roughly 24,000 distinct CDR3 sequences, over 9% appearing once. Stated time point: patch test 2, 6 weeks after DPC sensitization. The treatment denotes: therapeutic diphenylcyclopropenone sensitization with weekly scalp DPC. Extraction of total RNA was performed on unfractionated whole blood. With 5 bases clipped from V and 5 bases from J, the junction kept 7 bases outside the gene matches. This CDR3 has 14 amino acids. CDR1 and CDR2 from the germline V gene are SGHVS and FNYEAQ. This clonotype was seen more than once but under ten times. Antigen: not known.

This material consisted of whole blood, taken in connection with sensitization to the hapten diphenylcyclopropenone (DPC). This TCR was sampled from a man younger than 45 with alopecia areata. Some clones in this sample may be carry-over from other donors' samples. The V and J genes are TRBV7-6 and TRBJ2-5; 8 bases line up with TRBD1. The CDR3 reads CASSHQGARETQYF. The CDR3 DNA follows: TGTGCCAGCAGCCACCAGGGGGCCCGGGAGACCCAGTACTTC.